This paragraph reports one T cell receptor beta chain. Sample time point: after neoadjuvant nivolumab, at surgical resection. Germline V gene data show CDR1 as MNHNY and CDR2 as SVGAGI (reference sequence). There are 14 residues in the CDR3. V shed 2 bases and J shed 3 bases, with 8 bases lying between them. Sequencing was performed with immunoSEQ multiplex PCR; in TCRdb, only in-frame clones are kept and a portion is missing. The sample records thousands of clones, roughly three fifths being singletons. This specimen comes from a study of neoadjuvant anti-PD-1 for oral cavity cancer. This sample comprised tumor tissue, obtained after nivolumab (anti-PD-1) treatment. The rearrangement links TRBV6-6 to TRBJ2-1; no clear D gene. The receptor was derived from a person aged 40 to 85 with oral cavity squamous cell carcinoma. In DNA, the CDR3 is TGTGCCAGCAGTTACGGGCTGGACTACAATGAGCAGTTCTTC. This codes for CASSYGLDYNEQFF.